The 24 T cell receptor beta chains given below trace back to one sample, sequenced in a study of blood T cell repertoires in COVID-19. Assay: immunoSEQ multiplex PCR; the TCRdb copy retains only in-frame clones and omits some. This repertoire shows 70,000 to 80,000 clones, more than 85% found once; its top ten account for 4.5% to 5.5%. The sequenced sample consisted of peripheral blood. The receptor source for this set is a woman aged 60-75 years with active COVID-19.

The chain joins TRBV7-9 to TRBJ1-3, with D perhaps TRBD1 (5 bases). CDR1 is SEHNR, CDR2 FQNEAQ, per germline (reference sequence). This CDR3 contains 14 residues. Trimming took off 0 bases at V and 2 bases at J, with 5 bases between the two ends. The CDR3 DNA sequence: TGTGCCAGCAGCTTAGCAGGGGCTGGAAACACCATATATTTT. This gives the protein CASSLAGAGNTIYF.

This clone was recorded once. The CDR3 loop is CASSLTGGLETQYF. As DNA, the CDR3 is TGTGCCAGCTCACTAACAGGGGGCTTGGAGACCCAGTACTTC. The V gene is TRBV18, the J gene TRBJ2-5; TRBD1 agrees at 9 bases. Unmatched junction bases numbered 5, after V lost 4 bases and J lost 5 bases. CDR1 KGHSH and CDR2 LQKENI come from the germline V gene. The CDR3 consists of 14 residues. The complete variable domain, with remaining parts taken from reference TRBV18 and TRBJ2-5, reads NAGVMQNPRHLVRRRGQEARLRCSPMKGHSHVYWYRQLPEEGLKFMVYLQKENIIDESGMPKERFSAEFPKEGPSILRIQQVVRGDSAAYFCASSLTGGLETQYFGPGTRLLVL.

V usage is TRBV6-2 or TRBV6-3 and J usage is TRBJ2-3, with TRBD2 matching 8 bases. The trim removed 5 bases at V and 0 bases at J, leaving 7 bases unmatched. The CDR3 runs 16 residues. From germline, CDR1 is MNHEY and CDR2 SVGEGT. The CDR3 coding sequence is TGTGCCAGCAGTCTTAGACTAGCGACTAGCACAGATACGCAGTATTTT. Amino acid sequence: CASSLRLATSTDTQYF.

CDR3 sequence reads: CASSGIGAGDQPQHF. Written as DNA, the CDR3 is TGTGCCAGCTCGGGGATAGGGGCTGGCGATCAGCCCCAGCATTTT. This chain joins TRBV18 and TRBJ1-5; a possible D gene is TRBD1 (5 bases). CDR1 is KGHSH, CDR2 LQKENI, per germline. The ends were cut back, 6 bases at V and 5 bases at J, with 17 bases in the middle. The CDR3 sequence is 15 residues long.

This clone was seen a single time. The CDR3 sequence: CASRASGSDRNEQFF. As DNA, the CDR3 is TGCGCCAGCAGGGCGAGCGGGAGCGACAGGAATGAGCAGTTCTTC. The rearrangement links TRBV5-1 to TRBJ2-1; 8 bases agree with TRBD2. The trim removed 5 bases at V and 7 bases at J, leaving 11 bases unmatched. The CDR3 has 15 amino acids. The V gene's germline CDR1 is SGHRS and CDR2 YFSETQ.

The genes are TRBV3-1 (or the pseudogene TRBV3-2) and TRBJ2-1, with D possibly matching TRBD2 (6 bases). The germline V gene has CDR1 LGHDT and CDR2 YNNKEL (reference sequence). The V end was cut by 4 bases, the J end by 8 bases, with 21 bases between. There are 16 residues in the CDR3. The CDR3 reads CASSRGLAVISDEQFF. The CDR3 DNA follows: TGTGCCAGCAGCCGGGGTTTAGCGGTTATAAGTGATGAGCAGTTCTTC.

The chain combines TRBV18 with TRBJ2-2, with TRBD1 matching over 10 bases. Trimming took 5 bases from V and 9 from J; bases not matched to a gene: 9. Germline V gene lookup returns CDR1 KGHSH and CDR2 LQKENI. The CDR3 runs to 15 residues. CDR3: CASSYPGQGIRELFF. As DNA, the CDR3 is TGTGCCAGCTCATACCCGGGACAGGGGATCCGGGAGCTGTTTTTT.

This clone was seen a single time. The rearrangement uses TRBV5-1 and TRBJ2-7; D might be TRBD1 (6 bases). This CDR3 contains 14 residues. The V gene lost 3 bases and the J gene lost 3 bases, with 13 bases spanning the gap. Per the germline V gene, CDR1 is SGHRS and CDR2 is YFSETQ. In DNA, the CDR3 is TGCGCCAGCAGCTGGGGGCCGGAAAGCTACGAGCAGTACTTC. It yields the protein CASSWGPESYEQYF.

This rearrangement joins TRBV11-2 to TRBJ2-7; 9 bases are shared with TRBD1. The V and J ends lost 5 bases and 5 bases, in that order; junction bases with no gene match: 4. The CDR3 consists of 13 residues. Germline V gene sequence: CDR1 SGHAT, CDR2 FQNNGV. This CDR3 reads CASSLDRGHEQYF. CDR3 DNA sequence: TGTGCCAGCAGCCTGGACAGGGGTCACGAGCAGTACTTC.

V and J are TRBV15 and TRBJ1-5; D gene uncertain. Per the germline V gene, CDR1 is LNHNV and CDR2 is YYDKDF (reference sequence). Trimming removed 4 bases from V and 6 bases from J, with 16 bases in between. The CDR3 runs 15 residues. CDR3 sequence reads: CATSTLGGKGQPQHF. The CDR3 DNA reads as TGTGCCACCAGCACTCTGGGAGGGAAGGGTCAGCCCCAGCATTTT.

This chain connects TRBV7-2 to TRBJ2-2; a weak D match, TRBD2 (6 bases). Trimming cost V 6 bases and J 7 bases, with 24 bases left between them. Germline-derived CDR1 and CDR2 are SGHTA and FQGNSA. There are 17 residues in the CDR3. The CDR3 is CASRPPGAGSSGGELFF. CDR3 bases: TGTGCCAGCAGGCCACCTGGGGCGGGATCTTCCGGCGGGGAGCTGTTTTTT.

This chain's CDR3 is CASSEVGVYGYTF. CDR3 in DNA: TGTGCCAGCAGTGAAGTCGGGGTCTATGGCTACACCTTC. The V and J genes are TRBV6-1 and TRBJ1-2; D is uncertain. Trimming removed 1 base from V and 4 bases from J, with 7 bases in between. Germline V lookup: CDR1 MNHNS, CDR2 SASEGT. CDR3 size: 13 residues.

The chain carries TRBV12-5 and TRBJ2-5; D is uncertain. The CDR3 length is 14 residues. Germline V gives CDR1 LGHNT, CDR2 FRNRAP. V lost 2 bases, J lost 5 bases, and 12 bases lay in between. The CDR3 spells CASGLSESRETQYF. CDR3 DNA: TGTGCTAGTGGTTTGTCGGAGAGTAGGGAGACCCAGTACTTC.

The rearrangement joins TRBV19 to TRBJ2-7, with 7 positions matching TRBD1. CDR3 length: 14 amino acids. In germline, CDR1 is LNHDA, CDR2 SQIVND (reference sequence). V shed 5 bases and J 3 bases; nucleotides not matched to a gene: 7. The chain's CDR3 is CASSLRGQNYEQYF. CDR3 DNA sequence: TGTGCCAGTAGTCTTAGGGGACAGAACTACGAGCAGTACTTC.

The V gene is TRBV6-5, the J gene TRBJ2-2; 10 nucleotides line up with TRBD1. The CDR3 spans 15 residues. Germline-derived CDR1 and CDR2 are MNHEY and SVGAGI. J lost 5 bases, V lost 8 bases, and 8 bases had no gene match. CDR3 DNA sequence: TGTGCCAGCCGATCCGGGACAGGGGCAACCGGGGAGCTGTTTTTT. It yields the protein CASRSGTGATGELFF.

The V and J genes are TRBV6-5 and TRBJ1-4; D possibly corresponds to TRBD1 (5 bases). Germline CDR1 MNHEY, CDR2 SVGAGI. V shed 7 bases and J shed 3 bases, with 12 bases lying between them. The CDR3 consists of 14 residues. CDR3 DNA sequence: TGTGCCAGCACTCACAGGATGGCTAATGAAAAACTGTTTTTT. This sequence encodes CASTHRMANEKLFF.

This clone was recorded once. V gene TRBV5-4 combines with J gene TRBJ1-1; unclear D gene. The CDR3 contains 15 residues. The V gene's germline CDR1 is SGHNT and CDR2 YYREEE (reference sequence). The ends were cut back, 3 bases at V and 1 base at J, with 13 bases in the middle. CDR3 protein: CASSSLSRQNTEAFF. The CDR3 DNA sequence: TGTGCCAGCAGCTCACTATCGCGGCAGAACACTGAAGCTTTCTTT.

The chain is built from TRBV18 and TRBJ2-7, with D perhaps matching TRBD2 (5 bases). The CDR3 spans 13 residues. V was cut by 2 bases and J by 7 bases, with 12 bases left in between. The germline CDR1 and CDR2 sequences are KGHSH and LQKENI. CDR3 in DNA: TGTGCCAGCTCACCAACTAGTCTAAGGGAGCAGTACTTC. Residues: CASSPTSLREQYF.

Regarding this clone: This specimen includes other DNA sequences encoding the same CDR3. The V and J genes are TRBV5-1 and TRBJ2-1; perhaps TRBD2 as D (6 bases). V lost 2 bases, J lost 0 bases, and 9 bases lay in between. This CDR3 has 15 residues. Germline V gives CDR1 SGHRS, CDR2 YFSETQ. CDR3 region: CASSLGGSSYNEQFF. The CDR3 nucleotides read TGCGCCAGCAGCTTAGGAGGGAGCTCCTACAATGAGCAGTTCTTC.

The V and J genes are TRBV5-1 and TRBJ1-2; D uncertain. The CDR3 is 15 residues long. Trimming pared 3 bases from V and 4 bases from J, leaving 16 bases between. Looked up from germline, CDR1 is SGHRS and CDR2 is YFSETQ. The CDR3 sequence is CASSWAEGLSYGYTF. The DNA of the CDR3 is TGCGCCAGCAGCTGGGCCGAGGGTTTAAGCTATGGCTACACCTTC.

This rearrangement joins TRBV6-5 to TRBJ2-3, with 8 nucleotides matching TRBD1. CDR3 length: 14 residues. CDR1 is MNHEY and CDR2 is SVGAGI in the germline V gene. V dropped 5 bases and J dropped 3; count of bases not matched to a gene: 4. The chain's CDR3 is CASSRTGTTDTQYF. The CDR3 nucleotides are TGTGCCAGCAGTCGGACAGGGACGACAGATACGCAGTATTTT.

The table lists this clone with a few counts. This CDR3 is CASTPSSGNTIYF. The DNA of the CDR3 is TGTGCCAGCACCCCTTCCTCTGGAAACACCATATATTTT. This chain connects TRBV12-3 or TRBV12-4 to TRBJ1-3; D ambiguous. Trimming removed 7 bases at V and 0 bases at J, with 7 bases between. The CDR3 covers 13 residues.

The gene calls are TRBV18 and TRBJ1-1, with TRBD1 matching over 8 bases. Germline V gene sequence: CDR1 KGHSH, CDR2 LQKENI. This CDR3 is built from 14 residues. V trimming: 2 bases; J trimming: 6 bases; junction bases outside the gene matches: 5. The CDR3 region is CASSPGTGRPEAFF. CDR3 in DNA: TGTGCCAGCTCACCAGGGACAGGACGCCCTGAAGCTTTCTTT.

The chain has TRBV3-1 (or the pseudogene TRBV3-2) and TRBJ2-3, with D maybe TRBD2 (6 bases). The germline gives CDR1 LGHDT, CDR2 YNNKEL (reference sequence). This CDR3 is 16 amino acids long. V lost 6 bases, J lost 6 bases, and 22 bases lay in between. CDR3 sequence (DNA): TGTGCCAGCAGTTCCAACCCCGGGGGTCGGGTGGATACGCAGTATTTT. Amino acid sequence: CASSSNPGGRVDTQYF.